Each of the 18 T cell receptor beta chains below was sequenced from the same sample in a study of molecular identifiers for immune sequencing clone quantification. Each CDR3 protein gets one entry after TCRdb re-called the PCR reads with MiXCR. The table has around 65,000 distinct CDR3 sequences, about a fifth seen once. Sequencing was performed on naive CD8+ T cells from blood, with Jurkat cell RNA spiked in. Subset of the sample: FACS-sorted CD8+CD4-CCR7+CD45RA+ naive T cells. These receptors were taken from a human donor in good health. Some libraries in this study had Jurkat cell RNA spiked in.

Points on this clonotype: Just one base apart from a much larger clone, this may be a read error. The rearrangement uses TRBV7-9 and TRBJ2-7; 7 bases map to TRBD2. This CDR3 is 12 amino acids long. Germline V gene lookup returns CDR1 SEHNR and CDR2 FQNEAQ (reference sequence). The CDR3 DNA follows: TGTGCCAGCGTGAGCGGGGACTACGAGCGGTACTTC. Its protein product is CASVSGDYERYF.

The table lists this clonotype with a few counts. The CDR3 DNA is TGTGCCAGCAGTTCAACGACTAGCGGGATCTACAATGAGCAGTTCTTC. The encoded protein is CASSSTTSGIYNEQFF. The chain recombines TRBV12-3 or TRBV12-4 with TRBJ2-1; 11 bases align to TRBD2. This CDR3 has 16 residues. Germline trimming cut 4 bases from V and 3 bases from J; bases unmatched to any gene: 5.

The chain combines TRBV7-2 with TRBJ2-7, with D uncertain. The CDR3 runs 13 residues. V shed 4 bases and J shed 5 bases, with 12 bases lying between them. CDR1 and CDR2 (germline): SGHTA, FQGNSA. In nucleotides, the CDR3 is TGTGCCAGCAGCTCGATGGATGGCAACGAGCAGTACTTC. It is translated as CASSSMDGNEQYF.

This clonotype came up a few times. This CDR3 reads CASSAGQGNQPQHF. CDR3 coding DNA: TGTGCCAGCAGTGCCGGACAGGGGAATCAGCCCCAGCATTTT. The rearrangement links TRBV27 to TRBJ1-5; 9 positions agree with TRBD1. The CDR3 is 14 amino acids. With V trimmed by 5 bases and J by 4 bases, 3 bases remained unmatched. Germline loops: CDR1 MNHEY, CDR2 SMNVEV (reference sequence).

As for this clonotype: A much larger clone sits a single nucleotide away, making a read error possible. The chain is built from TRBV5-6 and TRBJ2-4; no definite D call. V was shortened by 4 bases and J by 12 bases, with 17 bases between the two germline ends. The CDR3 spans 13 residues. Germline values: CDR1 SGHDT, CDR2 YYEEEE. The CDR3 region is CASSMGPPWHQYF. CDR3 nucleotides: TGTGCCAGCAGCATGGGCCCCCCGTGGCATCAGTACTTC.

The table lists this clonotype with many counts. The J gene is TRBJ2-6, the V gene TRBV27, with TRBD1 matching over 7 bases. CDR3 length equals 17 residues. After removal of 5 bases from V and 1 base from J, the junction contained 8 bases not matched to a gene. Germline V gene data show CDR1 as MNHEY and CDR2 as SMNVEV (reference sequence). This chain's CDR3 is CASSLRDSISGANVLTF. The CDR3 DNA follows: TGTGCCAGCAGTCTACGGGACAGTATTTCTGGGGCCAACGTCCTGACTTTC.

The sample holds many counts of this clonotype. The chain joins TRBV7-2 to TRBJ2-3; 11 bases map to TRBD2. The CDR3 consists of 16 residues. V lost 4 bases and J lost 4; bases outside the gene matches: 7. CDR1 is SGHTA, CDR2 FQGNSA, per germline. CDR3 coding DNA: TGTGCCAGCAGCTCGGAACTAGCGGGAGAGGCAGATACGCAGTATTTT. Translated, it gives CASSSELAGEADTQYF.

A word on this clonotype: Possible read error: a much larger clone is one base away. The CDR3 spells CVSSQKYLSYNEQFF. CDR3 DNA sequence: TGCGTCAGCAGCCAAAAATACCTCTCCTACAATGAGCAGTTCTTC. The chain recombines TRBV4-1 with TRBJ2-1; D gene uncertain. CDR1 and CDR2 from the germline V gene are MGHRA and YSYEKL. This CDR3 has 15 residues.

This clonotype was seen a handful of times. The chain combines TRBV2 with TRBJ1-6, with 9 bases identical to TRBD1. Germline trimming cut 4 bases from V and 6 bases from J; bases unmatched to any gene: 4. The germline CDR1 and CDR2 sequences are SNHLY and FYNNEI. The length of the CDR3 is 15 residues. The CDR3 DNA sequence: TGTGCCAGCAGTGCCGGACAGGGGCTTAATTCACCCCTCCACTTT. This translates into CASSAGQGLNSPLHF.

This clonotype was recorded many times. The chain is built from TRBV12-3 or TRBV12-4 and TRBJ2-6; D unclear. The CDR3 spans 15 residues. V lost 6 bases and J lost 2, with 11 bases in between. The CDR3 protein is CASSPVSAGANVLTF. In DNA form, the CDR3 reads TGTGCCAGCAGCCCTGTGAGCGCTGGGGCCAACGTCCTGACTTTC.

This clonotype has at least ten counts. The V and J genes are TRBV20-1 and TRBJ2-7; D is possibly TRBD2 (6 bases). The CDR3 covers 14 residues. Per germline, CDR1 DFQATT and CDR2 SNEGSKA (reference sequence). Between the trimmed V and J ends, which lost 0 bases and 1 base, there was a span of 10 bases. The CDR3 protein is CSARDSGVSYEQYF. The DNA of the CDR3 is TGCAGTGCTAGAGATTCGGGGGTTTCCTACGAGCAGTACTTC.

This clonotype has at least ten counts. This chain links TRBV7-6 with TRBJ2-7, with 11 bases that match TRBD2. CDR1 SGHVS and CDR2 FNYEAQ come from the germline V gene. The CDR3 length is 14 residues. V was pared by 5 bases and J by 5 bases, with 5 bases of the junction left unmatched. The CDR3 region is CASSLRLAGNEQYF. In DNA form, the CDR3 reads TGTGCCAGCAGCCTCAGACTAGCGGGAAACGAGCAGTACTTC.

This clonotype occurred many times. The chain is built from TRBV7-9 and TRBJ1-1; D is perhaps TRBD1 (6 bases). The ends were cut back, 6 bases at V and 7 bases at J, with 12 bases in the middle. Germline CDR1 reads SEHNR; CDR2 reads FQNEAQ (reference sequence). The CDR3 is made up of 12 amino acids. This CDR3 is CASSFSRGEAFF. The CDR3 region has the DNA TGTGCCAGCAGTTTCTCCAGGGGTGAAGCTTTCTTT.

This clonotype has ten or more counts. DNA of the CDR3: TGTGCCACCTATAGCTATCCGAACACTGAAGCTTTCTTT. It is translated as CATYSYPNTEAFF. The rearrangement links TRBV6-5 to TRBJ1-1; D ambiguous. This CDR3 is 13 amino acids long. Germline V gene data show CDR1 as MNHEY and CDR2 as SVGAGI. V was cut by 10 bases and J by 1 base, with 13 bases left in between.

This clonotype was picked up many times. The chain combines TRBV29-1 with TRBJ1-2; D uncertain. Germline loops: CDR1 SQVTM, CDR2 ANQGSEA. The CDR3 sequence is 13 residues long. The V end was cut by 4 bases, the J end by 4 bases, with 13 bases between. CDR3 DNA: TGCAGCGTTGTGAAGCCATCTGGCTATGGCTACACCTTC. This codes for CSVVKPSGYGYTF.

The chain recombines TRBV11-2 with TRBJ2-1; no definite D call. V was trimmed by 6 bases and J by 2 bases, leaving 17 bases between them. Germline CDR1 and CDR2: SGHAT and FQNNGV. This CDR3 spans 16 amino acids. As DNA, the CDR3 is TGTGCCAGCAGTCCGGTAGTAGTCTCCCCCTACAATGAGCAGTTCTTC. This translates into CASSPVVVSPYNEQFF. The complete variable domain, with remaining parts taken from reference TRBV11-2 and TRBJ2-1, reads EAGVAQSPRYKIIEKRQSVAFWCNPISGHATLYWYQQILGQGPKLLIQFQNNGVVDDSQLPKDRFSAERLKGVDSTLKIQPAKLEDSAVYLCASSPVVVSPYNEQFFGPGTRLTVL.

The table lists this clonotype with a count of one. Being one base from a much bigger clone, this may be a read error. This chain links TRBV5-3 with TRBJ1-1; D call uncertain. TRBV5-3 is assigned to the ORF class and has an uncertain function. The CDR3 has 12 residues. Trimming took 8 bases from V and 5 from J, leaving 13 bases between them. For the CDR3, the DNA is TGTGCCAGCGGCTTGGCGGGTACTGAAGCTTTCTTT. Its translation: CASGLAGTEAFF.

This clonotype was counted many times. The CDR3 loop reads CASSLEGHTGELFF. The CDR3 nucleotides read TGTGCCAGCAGCTTGGAGGGGCACACCGGGGAGCTGTTTTTT. The V call is TRBV13, the J call TRBJ2-2, with D perhaps matching TRBD2 (6 bases). Trimming took off 3 bases at V and 3 bases at J, with 8 bases between the two ends. The CDR3 is made up of 14 amino acids. Germline CDR1 is PRHDT and CDR2 is FYEKMQ (reference sequence).